A selection of T cell receptor beta chains follows, all from one sample in a study of CD8+ T cells in alopecia areata. The method was immunoSEQ multiplex PCR; TCRdb's version includes in-frame clones alone and lacks a portion of them. The repertoire includes about 170,000 clones, 50% to 75% of them detected once, and 16% sits in the top ten. The material was CD4+ T cells sorted from blood, obtained between weeks 55 and 65, from a patient treated with tofacitinib. The receptors come from a human donor with alopecia areata. Both conserved end residues are part of each CDR3. Fields, in order: J gene, V gene, D gene, clone size, CDR3 protein, CDR3 DNA. A D gene is named only where the DNA matches it firmly. A row's size may be missing; if present it is once, few, many or a size class.

TRBJ1-5 | TRBV6-1 | TRBD1 | - | CASSGQGALQPQHF | TGTGCCAGCAGTGGACAGGGGGCCCTTCAGCCCCAGCATTTT
TRBJ2-5 | TRBV29-1 | - | few | CSVLEGGWETQYF | TGCAGCGTCCTTGAGGGGGGCTGGGAGACCCAGTACTTC
TRBJ1-2 | TRBV4-1 | - | - | CASSQDSNYGYTF | TGCGCCAGCAGCCAAGACAGTAACTATGGCTACACCTTC
TRBJ2-5 | TRBV5-4 | TRBD1 | - | CASSFGTVQETQYF | TGTGCCAGCAGCTTCGGGACAGTTCAAGAGACCCAGTACTTC
TRBJ2-3 | TRBV6-1 | - | - | CASRQWDSTDTQYF | TGTGCCAGCAGGCAGTGGGATAGCACAGATACGCAGTATTTT
TRBJ2-2 | TRBV25-1 | - | - | CASSPQGSLARSGELFF | TGTGCCAGCAGTCCCCAGGGGTCGCTAGCTCGTTCCGGGGAGCTGTTTTTT
TRBJ2-1 | TRBV2 | - | - | CASRPLGPEGNEQFF | TGTGCCAGCAGGCCCCTCGGTCCAGAGGGCAATGAGCAGTTCTTC
TRBJ2-1 | TRBV25-1 | - | - | CASSEQGNEQFF | TGTGCCAGCAGTGAACAGGGGAATGAGCAGTTCTTC
TRBJ2-3 | TRBV2 | - | - | CASSGDFTDTQYF | TGTGCCAGCAGTGGCGACTTCACAGATACGCAGTATTTT
TRBJ1-3 | TRBV18 | - | few | CASSPNIPQGSGNTIYF | TGTGCCAGCTCACCGAACATTCCACAGGGATCTGGAAACACCATATATTTT
TRBJ2-5 | TRBV5-1 | TRBD1 | - | CASSFSRGETQYF | TGCGCCAGCAGCTTTAGCAGGGGGGAGACCCAGTACTTC
TRBJ1-6 | TRBV5-1 | - | - | CASSLDGQRINSPLHF | TGCGCCAGCAGCTTGGATGGACAGCGAATTAATTCACCCCTCCACTTT
TRBJ1-1 | TRBV9 | - | once | CASSGGGTEAFF | TGTGCCAGCAGCGGGGGAGGAACTGAAGCTTTCTTT
TRBJ1-2 | TRBV19 | - | - | CASSLQGFNYGYTF | TGTGCCAGTAGCCTACAGGGATTTAACTATGGCTACACCTTC
TRBJ1-1 | TRBV7-8 | - | - | CASSLGQGTEAFF | TGTGCCAGCAGCTTAGGGCAGGGAACTGAAGCTTTCTTT
TRBJ1-5 | TRBV29-1 | - | - | CSAQGTANQPQHF | TGCAGCGCCCAGGGCACAGCAAATCAGCCCCAGCATTTT
TRBJ2-5 | TRBV25-1 | TRBD2 | - | CASSDLGTSGAETQYF | TGTGCCAGCAGTGATCTGGGGACTAGCGGGGCGGAGACCCAGTACTTC
TRBJ2-6 | TRBV25-1 | - | - | CASRGGAGANVLTF | TGTGCCAGCCGAGGAGGGGCTGGGGCCAACGTCCTGACTTTC